This TCR beta chain was captured in a study of T cells in Graves' hyperthyroidism and ophthalmopathy. A NOSPECS grade of at least 4, a Clinical Activity Score of at least 3 and duration under 3 months were recorded in ophthalmopathy patients. Each 10 ml fresh peripheral blood draw supplied the PBMCs. The CDR3 regions of TCR beta were amplified from RNA transcripts. First-round RT-PCR with HTBI primers amplified the TCR CDR3 region. TCRdb re-called the multiplex PCR reads through MiXCR, storing one row per CDR3 protein. The sample yields around 490,000 distinct CDR3 sequences, less than 20% seen once. Trimming pared 1 base from V and 4 bases from J, leaving 14 bases between. CDR3 length equals 15 residues. Per germline, CDR1 SGHDT and CDR2 YYEEEE. This clonotype was seen a few times.

The sequence was collected from a man in his forties with Graves' ophthalmopathy. The chain employs TRBV5-6 and TRBJ2-5, with a possible D match to TRBD1 (6 bases). Sequencing was done on a sample of blood. CDR3 residues: CASSLKHRELETQYF. CDR3 nucleotide sequence: TGTGCCAGCAGCTTGAAACACAGGGAATTAGAGACCCAGTACTTC.